Listed here is a single T cell receptor (beta chain). This clonotype came up many times. It lacks a known antigen. No base qualities exist here, and no much larger clone lies one base off it. cDNA was synthesized by template-switch 5'RACE using a primer with a 10-nucleotide random unique molecular identifier that tagged each TCR transcript. Each sequencing run produced over 160 million TCR-beta sequences covering 15-18 subjects. Total RNA was extracted with the RNeasy kit. TCR-beta VDJ regions were amplified with primers for the TCR constant region and the 5'RACE anchor, using the KAPA Real-time Library Amplification kit. A first PCR added sample indexes and Illumina adaptors, after which a second PCR increased the library yield. After purification with Ampure beads, the TCR product of roughly 650 bp was size-selected on a 2% E-gel SizeSelection system. Before pooling, libraries had their quality checked on a Bioanalyzer, their concentration measured with Qubit, and their quantity determined with the Kapa Library Quantification kit. An Illumina HiSeq 2500 was used to sequence the libraries paired-end at 2 x 150 bp. To increase sequence diversity, about 23-30% phiX was spiked into each library pool. On the authors' methods: The UMI-based MiGEC pipeline processed quality-filtered reads and removed over 80% of raw TCR sequences during error correction. IMGT germline references were used for aligning VDJ genes, and each clonotype was defined as a unique CDR3 amino acid sequence together with its V-J genes. Clonal expansion, Shannon diversity and CDR3 relatedness were evaluated with VDJtools (CalcPairwiseDistances, ClusterSamples), while phylogenetic trees were built in CLCbio workbench. Clones with at least 8 unique UMIs were defined as expanded, with this threshold being based on coefficient-of-variation modelling across technical triplicates. TCRdb reran the public reads through fastp at Q25 and MiXCR, keeping productive beta chains. Rows matching on CDR3 protein sequence are summarized as one entry with the most common DNA and genes. Clone size and V and J calls follow TCRdb, not the original study. The sample records some 60,000 distinct CDR3 sequences, less than 10% of which are singletons. The top ten hold under 15% of the sample.

Including the terminal cysteine and phenylalanine, the CDR3 comprises 15 residues. Solely the CDR3 DNA is kept, with 45 bases framed from the first base. Trimming at the junction amounts to 1 base on V and 4 bases on J, and the germline ends lie 14 bases apart. CDR1 SGHRS and CDR2 YFSETQ are derived from the germline V gene. The time point label corresponds to: longitudinal time-point 2. Blood bank volunteers in Maryland, USA served as the healthy controls. For the unsorted PBMC libraries, 2 million PBMCs were stored in RNAlater at -80 degrees C until RNA extraction and were used to generate the libraries. Peripheral blood was subjected to Ficoll-Hypaque density gradient centrifugation to isolate PBMCs, which were then cryopreserved in liquid nitrogen. The data were taken from a study of neurological immune-mediated disorders (dated by TCRdb to about 2019). Context from the whole study: Peripheral blood TCR-beta repertoires from patients with HTLV-I-associated myelopathy (HAM/TSP), patients with multiple sclerosis, and healthy controls were compared in the study using UMI-based sequencing. The 106 TCR-beta libraries covered PBMC samples along with longitudinal samples, technical triplicates, and paired sorted CD4+ and CD8+ T-cell subsets. Each longitudinal HAM/TSP and healthy donor was sampled at 3 time-points spaced at roughly 3-45 month intervals. The cohort included 60 to 75 subjects: roughly 15 with HAM/TSP, some 34 with multiple sclerosis, and around 20 healthy controls. Broad study findings and their caveats: TCR clonal expansion was greatest in HAM/TSP patients and smallest in MS patients, who ranked below even healthy controls. Expanded clones from different subjects shared no identical CDR3 amino acid sequences, which suggests that TCR-beta repertoires were private in all groups.

This receptor was taken from a man aged 25-45 years in good health. The chain is assembled from TRBV5-1 and TRBJ2-5; matching of 6 bases hints at TRBD2 as the D gene. The sample comprised PBMCs. The DNA is TGCGCCAGCAGCTTGATGGACGGGAGCCGAGAGACCCAGTACTTC. Translated, this gives CASSLMDGSRETQYF.